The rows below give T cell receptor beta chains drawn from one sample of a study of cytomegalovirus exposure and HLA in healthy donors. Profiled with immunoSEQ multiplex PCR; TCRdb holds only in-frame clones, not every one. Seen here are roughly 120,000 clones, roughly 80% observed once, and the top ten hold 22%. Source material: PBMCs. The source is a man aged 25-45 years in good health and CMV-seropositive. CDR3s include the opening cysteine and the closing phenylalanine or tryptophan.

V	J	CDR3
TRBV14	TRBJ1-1	CASSPSLGQGEMEAFF
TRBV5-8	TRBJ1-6	CASSAFAGTGYNSPLHF
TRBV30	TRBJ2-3	CAWSVSGGFTDTQYF
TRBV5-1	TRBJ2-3	CASSLEDSGSGRDTQYF
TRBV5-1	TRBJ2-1	CASSEEGGYGEQFF
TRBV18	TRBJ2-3	CASSPPWLPSEATQYF
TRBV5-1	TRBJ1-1	CASSLSRGAGAFF
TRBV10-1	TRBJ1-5	CASRIARPQHF
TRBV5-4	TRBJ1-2	CASSPDKDRNYGYTF
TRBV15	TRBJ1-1	CATSREQNGEAFF
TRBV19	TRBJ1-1	CASSMGQGAFRFSTEAFF
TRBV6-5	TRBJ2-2	CATQAAGENTGELFF
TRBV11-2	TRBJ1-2	CASSLGVGIIYGYTF
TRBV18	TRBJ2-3	CASSPVLTGDADTQYF
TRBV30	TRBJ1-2	CATTQQQDDYGYTF
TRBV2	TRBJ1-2	CASKRTGTINYGYTF
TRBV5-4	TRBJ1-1	CASNILGQLNTEAFF
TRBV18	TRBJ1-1	CASSKGGLNEAFF
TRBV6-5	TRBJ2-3	CASSYSTGVGTDTQYF
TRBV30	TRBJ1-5	CAWSTDRGRNQPQHF
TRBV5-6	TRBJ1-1	CASSLRGRVIAFF
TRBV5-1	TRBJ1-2	CASADTPTRGYTF
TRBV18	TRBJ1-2	CASSERYYGYTF
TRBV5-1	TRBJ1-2	CASNRFPDGNYGYTF
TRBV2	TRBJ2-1	CASSAPKRGGSYNEQFF
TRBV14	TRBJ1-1	CASSHPGGTGGPEAFF
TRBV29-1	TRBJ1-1	CIATGNTEAFF
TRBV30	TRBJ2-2	CAWSGRGAGELFF